This T cell receptor (beta chain) comes out of a study of T-cell reconstitution after alpha-beta-depleted transplantation in children. Overall study findings and caveats: A year had passed since transplant, and T-cell counts and diversity by then came mostly from newly produced T cells. Several hundred graft clones that had expanded were reportedly the source of alpha-beta T cells about two months after transplant. Elevated TCRbeta diversity at day 60 was traced, in some patients, to surviving recipient T cells and thymic progenitors.

Unique molecular identifiers were incorporated when the TCRbeta library was constructed. In TCRdb, the PCR reads were re-called with MiXCR into one record per CDR3 protein. The sample lists hundreds of thousands of distinct CDR3 sequences, almost 8% occurring once. In its sample, this clonotype was seen many times. Its antigen is still unknown. Sequence at one end of the junction differs from germline and may be a read error. The germline gives CDR1 SGHVS, CDR2 FNYEAQ. The CDR3 has 13 residues. The V and J genes are TRBV7-6 and TRBJ2-1, with 7 bases lining up with TRBD1. The material was peripheral blood, obtained 360 days after TCRalphabeta/CD19-depleted stem cell transplant. The source of this sequence is a female patient under 10 years old who had a stem cell transplant for Fanconi anemia, so the T cells may come from the graft donor. Here the CDR3 DNA reads TGTGCCAGCACCTTAACAGGGGACAATGAGCAGTTCTTC. It is translated as CASTLTGDNEQFF.